The 23 T cell receptor beta chains given below trace back to one sample, sequenced in a study of blood T cells in healthy people across ages. The use of a sample-barcoded 5' primer and a J-beta primer mix characterized a second PCR of 7 to 11 cycles. TCRdb used MiXCR to reprocess the 5' RACE reads, holding one entry per CDR3 protein. The repertoire includes about 680,000 distinct CDR3 sequences, roughly 50% of them detected once, and 25% to 35% sits in the top ten. Source material: blood. Source of these receptors: a woman between 55 and 75 years old in good health.

In this sample, this clonotype turned up a few times. The chain combines TRBV20-1 with TRBJ2-7, with 7 bases that match TRBD2. Trimming at V came to 5 bases and at J to 6 bases, leaving 10 bases not matched to a gene. Germline-derived CDR1 and CDR2 are DFQATT and SNEGSKA (reference sequence). The CDR3 loop spans 13 amino acids. CDR3 loop: CSAHREAGSEQYF. The CDR3 region has the DNA TGCAGTGCTCACCGGGAGGCAGGGAGCGAGCAGTACTTC.

This chain connects TRBV20-1 to TRBJ2-5; 11 bases agree with TRBD2. The better agreement between TRBJ2-7 and the DNA end casts doubt on the J call. The CDR3 length is 16 residues. CDR1 is DFQATT, CDR2 SNEGSKA, per germline (reference sequence). DNA of the CDR3: TGCAGTGCTAGAGACCCGGGTAGCGGGAGGGCAGGCGAGCAGTACTTC. Translation gives CSARDPGSGRAGEQYF.

This chain's CDR3 is CSMYGTSGMAHNEQFF. The CDR3 DNA reads as TGCAGTATGTACGGGACTAGCGGGATGGCCCACAATGAGCAGTTCTTC. V is TRBV20-1 and J is TRBJ2-1; 13 bases fit TRBD2. The CDR3 contains 16 residues. V gave up 8 bases and J gave up 5 bases; unmatched junction bases: 12. The germline gives CDR1 DFQATT, CDR2 SNEGSKA (reference sequence).

This clonotype occurred a few times. The V gene is TRBV12-3 or TRBV12-4, the J gene TRBJ2-3, with 7 bases matching TRBD2. With V trimmed by 4 bases and J by 2 bases, 3 bases remained unmatched. This CDR3 comprises 14 residues. The CDR3 here is CASSSSGYTDTQYF. The CDR3 nucleotides are TGTGCCAGCAGTTCTAGCGGATACACAGATACGCAGTATTTT.

This clonotype was observed a few times. The gene calls are TRBV20-1 and TRBJ2-4; D gene uncertain. V shed 6 bases and J shed 1 base, with 4 bases lying between them. Germline lookup yields CDR1 DFQATT and CDR2 SNEGSKA (reference sequence). This CDR3 spans 11 amino acids. The CDR3 protein is CSAEAKNIQYF. The CDR3 bases are TGCAGTGCGGAGGCCAAAAACATTCAGTACTTC.

This chain links TRBV11-2 with TRBJ2-5; D unclear. Germline V CDR1 and CDR2: SGHAT, FQNNGV. The V end was cut by 1 base, the J end by 7 bases, with 19 bases between. The CDR3 loop spans 16 amino acids. CDR3 loop: CASSLAVSPAEGTQYF. The CDR3 DNA reads TGTGCCAGCAGCTTAGCCGTCAGCCCGGCCGAAGGGACCCAGTACTTC.

V gene TRBV7-2 combines with J gene TRBJ1-2, with a possible D match to TRBD1 (5 bases). This CDR3 has 14 amino acids. CDR1 is SGHTA, CDR2 FQGNSA, per germline. With 6 bases removed from V and 5 bases from J, the gap between germline ends came to 16 bases. The CDR3 sequence: CASSQPGVGYGYTF. The CDR3 DNA reads TGTGCCAGCAGTCAGCCGGGGGTAGGATATGGCTACACCTTC.

In the case of this clonotype: Mismatch with germline at one junction end may stem from a read error. This chain links TRBV20-1 with TRBJ2-1, with a tentative D call TRBD2 (6 bases). CDR1 is DFQATT and CDR2 is SNEGSKA in the germline V gene (reference sequence). The CDR3 sequence is 13 residues long. The chain's CDR3 is CSASAEGRNGQFF. DNA for the CDR3: TGCAGTGCTAGCGCGGAGGGCCGCAATGGGCAGTTCTTC.

This clonotype occurred a few times. The chain employs TRBV5-8 and TRBJ1-4; TRBD1 aligns across 10 bases. V lost 0 bases to trimming and J lost 0 bases; unmatched junction nucleotides: 5. The CDR3 has 18 amino acids. Germline V gene lookup returns CDR1 SGHTS and CDR2 YDEGEE. Here the CDR3 DNA reads TGTGCCAGCAGCTTGGGGACAGGGGGACCGGCAACTAATGAAAAACTGTTTTTT. Its translation is CASSLGTGGPATNEKLFF.

The gene calls are TRBV18 and TRBJ1-2; 8 bases line up with TRBD1. The germline V gene has CDR1 KGHSH and CDR2 LQKENI. With 1 base clipped from V and 5 bases from J, the junction kept 3 bases outside the gene matches. The CDR3 is made up of 14 amino acids. The CDR3: CASSPLDREYGYTF. The CDR3, as DNA: TGTGCCAGCTCACCACTGGACAGGGAGTATGGCTACACCTTC.

This chain's CDR3 is CSKTSGGFNEQFF. The CDR3 DNA is TGCAGTAAAACTAGCGGGGGGTTTAATGAGCAGTTCTTC. This sequence joins TRBV20-1 and TRBJ2-1; 12 bases are shared with TRBD2. V was pared by 8 bases and J by 7 bases, with 6 bases of the junction left unmatched. The V gene's germline CDR1 is DFQATT and CDR2 SNEGSKA (reference sequence). The CDR3 runs to 13 residues.

This clonotype was counted between two and nine times. The V and J genes are TRBV20-1 and TRBJ1-2; D is possibly TRBD1 (5 bases). Germline V gives CDR1 DFQATT, CDR2 SNEGSKA (reference sequence). This CDR3 is 12 amino acids long. The V end lost 1 base, the J end lost 5 bases, and 8 bases lay between the germline ends. CDR3 coding DNA: TGCAGTGCTAGAGGGGGGGGGTATGGCTACACCTTC. As protein: CSARGGGYGYTF.

The table lists this clonotype with a few counts. This sequence joins TRBV20-1 and TRBJ1-4, with 9 bases that match TRBD1. There are 19 residues in the CDR3. The V gene end was trimmed by 5 bases and the J gene end by 0 bases; junction bases not matched to a gene: 16. Germline loops: CDR1 DFQATT, CDR2 SNEGSKA (reference sequence). This CDR3 reads CSALVWGQGPSATNEKLFF. Written as DNA, the CDR3 is TGCAGTGCTCTAGTATGGGGACAGGGCCCTTCTGCAACTAATGAAAAACTGTTTTTT.

This clonotype was detected ten times or more. The chain joins TRBV7-9 to TRBJ2-7; the D gene is possibly TRBD1 (6 bases). The CDR3 runs 14 residues. The V gene lost 2 bases and the J gene lost 2 bases, with 10 bases spanning the gap. Germline assignment: CDR1 SEHNR and CDR2 FQNEAQ (reference sequence). CDR3 coding DNA: TGTGCCAGCAGCTTACCCCGGGACACCTACGAGCAGTACTTC. This translates into CASSLPRDTYEQYF.

The gene calls are TRBV5-1 and TRBJ2-2; D is perhaps TRBD1 or TRBD2 (5 bases each). V lost 2 bases and J 0 bases, leaving 8 bases between the germline ends. This CDR3 is built from 15 residues. Germline CDR1 reads SGHRS; CDR2 reads YFSETQ. CDR3 residues: CASSFGTTNTGELFF. CDR3 sequence (DNA): TGCGCCAGCAGCTTCGGGACCACGAACACCGGGGAGCTGTTTTTT.

The chain is built from TRBV20-1 and TRBJ2-7; D ambiguous. The CDR3 consists of 11 residues. The V gene's germline CDR1 is DFQATT and CDR2 SNEGSKA (reference sequence). V lost 6 bases and J 5 bases, leaving 11 bases between the germline ends. CDR3 amino acids: CSAPVENEQYF. The CDR3 DNA sequence: TGCAGTGCCCCCGTAGAGAACGAGCAGTACTTC.

The chain recombines TRBV9 with TRBJ2-7, with D maybe TRBD2 (6 bases). This CDR3 contains 16 residues. V dropped 0 bases and J dropped 7 bases, with 20 bases sitting between them. CDR1 is SGDLS, CDR2 YYNGEE, per germline. CDR3 in amino acids: CASSVASGLLYNEQYF. The CDR3 region has the DNA TGTGCCAGCAGCGTAGCCTCGGGACTCCTCTACAATGAGCAGTACTTC. The whole variable domain, filled in from reference TRBV9 and TRBJ2-7, reads DSGVTQTPKHLITATGQRVTLRCSPRSGDLSVYWYQQSLDQGLQFLIQYYNGEERAKGNILERFSAQQFPDLHSELNLSSLELGDSALYFCASSVASGLLYNEQYFGPGTRLTVT.

The V and J genes are TRBV4-2 and TRBJ2-1; D not resolved. CDR3 length: 14 residues. Trimming cost V 4 bases and J 10 bases, with 17 bases left between them. CDR1 and CDR2 from the germline V gene are LGHNA and YNFKEQ. This chain's CDR3 is CASSPDSRLGEQFF. Here the CDR3 DNA reads TGTGCCAGCAGCCCAGATTCTCGCCTAGGGGAGCAGTTCTTC.

In regard to this clonotype: Given a much more abundant clone one base away, this may be a read error. The gene calls are TRBV5-1 and TRBJ2-4; TRBD2 might be the D (5 bases). V shed 4 bases and J shed 6 bases, with 14 bases lying between them. Per the germline V gene, CDR1 is SGHRS and CDR2 is YFSETQ. CDR3 length: 14 residues. CDR3: CASSVDSVGNIQYF. The CDR3 DNA is TGCGCCAGCAGCGTGGATAGCGTAGGAAACATTCAGTACTTC.

This clonotype has ten or more counts. The CDR3: CASSLFQGPSSYNEQFF. In DNA form, the CDR3 reads TGTGCCAGCAGTCTTTTCCAGGGGCCTAGCTCCTACAATGAGCAGTTCTTC. The rearrangement joins TRBV28 to TRBJ2-1; a weak D match, TRBD1 (6 bases). This CDR3 is built from 17 residues. Germline V gives CDR1 MDHEN, CDR2 SYDVKM. V shed 5 bases and J shed 0 bases, with 17 bases lying between them.

This clonotype turned up a few times. This chain joins TRBV2 and TRBJ2-7; TRBD2 agrees at 8 bases. The CDR3 runs to 14 residues. V dropped 7 bases and J dropped 0; count of bases not matched to a gene: 5. Germline V gene lookup returns CDR1 SNHLY and CDR2 FYNNEI. For the CDR3, the DNA is TGTGCCAGCATCCCGAGCGGGAGCTCCTACGAGCAGTACTTC. It translates to CASIPSGSSYEQYF.

V gene TRBV3-1 combines with J gene TRBJ1-6; D not certain. The CDR3 has 15 amino acids. The germline CDR1 and CDR2 sequences are LGHDT and YNNKEL (reference sequence). The V end was cut by 5 bases, the J end by 7 bases, with 15 bases between. The CDR3 protein is CASSTKAAGNSPLHF. DNA for the CDR3: TGTGCCAGCAGCACCAAGGCGGCGGGGAATTCACCCCTCCACTTT.

The rearrangement joins TRBV20-1 to TRBJ2-5; 8 nucleotides agree with TRBD2. The J call may not be correct, given that the DNA end is closer to TRBJ2-7. The CDR3 extends over 14 amino acids. From germline, CDR1 is DFQATT and CDR2 SNEGSKA (reference sequence). The CDR3 DNA is TGCAGTGCTAGAGGGGAAAGCGGGAGAATCGAGCAGTACTTC. Residues: CSARGESGRIEQYF.